This TCR beta chain was retrieved from a study of blood T cell repertoires in COVID-19. Study in general: COVID-19 samples, acute and convalescent, were from the United States, Italy and Spain. PBMCs, B-cell-depleted T cells, or T cells were the source of the cDNA or gDNA that made up the material.

Per the authors' pipeline: Nucleated cell counts were estimated from reference gene primer amplification. TCRdb keeps only in-frame clones here, not all; method: immunoSEQ multiplex PCR. V, J and clone size derive from that table, while D and trimming were established from the DNA sequence. This sample has around 250,000 clones, with around four fifths found just once. The sample consisted of peripheral blood. The origin of this receptor is a man aged 80 or over with acute or convalescent COVID-19.

In nucleotides, the CDR3 is TGTGCCGGTCGGAAGGGGGCTGGGGGCTACACCTTC. Encoded protein: CAGRKGAGGYTF. V is TRBV28 and J is TRBJ1-2, with 7 positions matching TRBD1. The CDR3 sequence is 12 residues long. The V gene's germline CDR1 is MDHEN and CDR2 SYDVKM. V shed 11 bases, J shed 8 bases, and the junction held 11 bases outside the gene matches.